This TCR beta chain appears in the sequencing data of a study of blood T cell repertoires in COVID-19. Study information: Researchers got acute and convalescent COVID-19 samples from the United States, Italy and Spain. In each case, the material was cDNA or gDNA derived from T cells, B-cell-depleted T cells, or PBMCs.

CDR1 and CDR2 (germline): SQVTM, ANQGSEA. Trimming stripped 0 bases from V and 11 bases from J, with 13 bases between. CDR3 length: 12 residues. Repertoires were generated with immunoSEQ multiplex PCR, while TCRdb's copy carries only in-frame clones and drops some. This sample has about 100,000 clones; approximately 86% occur once, and the top ten carry roughly 13%. The origin of this receptor is a man aged 45-60 years with active or convalescent COVID-19. The gene calls are TRBV29-1 and TRBJ1-1; no definite D call. Input material: peripheral blood. As DNA, the CDR3 is TGCAGCGTTGAAGAGGGCGGGAGTGGTGCTTTCTTT. Protein product: CSVEEGGSGAFF. The variable domain in full, with the rest retrieved from reference TRBV29-1 and TRBJ1-1, is SAVISQKPSRDICQRGTSLTIQCQVDSQVTMMFWYRQQPGQSLTLIATANQGSEATYESGFVIDKFPISRPNLTFSTLTVSNMSPEDSSIYLCSVEEGGSGAFFGQGTRLTVV.